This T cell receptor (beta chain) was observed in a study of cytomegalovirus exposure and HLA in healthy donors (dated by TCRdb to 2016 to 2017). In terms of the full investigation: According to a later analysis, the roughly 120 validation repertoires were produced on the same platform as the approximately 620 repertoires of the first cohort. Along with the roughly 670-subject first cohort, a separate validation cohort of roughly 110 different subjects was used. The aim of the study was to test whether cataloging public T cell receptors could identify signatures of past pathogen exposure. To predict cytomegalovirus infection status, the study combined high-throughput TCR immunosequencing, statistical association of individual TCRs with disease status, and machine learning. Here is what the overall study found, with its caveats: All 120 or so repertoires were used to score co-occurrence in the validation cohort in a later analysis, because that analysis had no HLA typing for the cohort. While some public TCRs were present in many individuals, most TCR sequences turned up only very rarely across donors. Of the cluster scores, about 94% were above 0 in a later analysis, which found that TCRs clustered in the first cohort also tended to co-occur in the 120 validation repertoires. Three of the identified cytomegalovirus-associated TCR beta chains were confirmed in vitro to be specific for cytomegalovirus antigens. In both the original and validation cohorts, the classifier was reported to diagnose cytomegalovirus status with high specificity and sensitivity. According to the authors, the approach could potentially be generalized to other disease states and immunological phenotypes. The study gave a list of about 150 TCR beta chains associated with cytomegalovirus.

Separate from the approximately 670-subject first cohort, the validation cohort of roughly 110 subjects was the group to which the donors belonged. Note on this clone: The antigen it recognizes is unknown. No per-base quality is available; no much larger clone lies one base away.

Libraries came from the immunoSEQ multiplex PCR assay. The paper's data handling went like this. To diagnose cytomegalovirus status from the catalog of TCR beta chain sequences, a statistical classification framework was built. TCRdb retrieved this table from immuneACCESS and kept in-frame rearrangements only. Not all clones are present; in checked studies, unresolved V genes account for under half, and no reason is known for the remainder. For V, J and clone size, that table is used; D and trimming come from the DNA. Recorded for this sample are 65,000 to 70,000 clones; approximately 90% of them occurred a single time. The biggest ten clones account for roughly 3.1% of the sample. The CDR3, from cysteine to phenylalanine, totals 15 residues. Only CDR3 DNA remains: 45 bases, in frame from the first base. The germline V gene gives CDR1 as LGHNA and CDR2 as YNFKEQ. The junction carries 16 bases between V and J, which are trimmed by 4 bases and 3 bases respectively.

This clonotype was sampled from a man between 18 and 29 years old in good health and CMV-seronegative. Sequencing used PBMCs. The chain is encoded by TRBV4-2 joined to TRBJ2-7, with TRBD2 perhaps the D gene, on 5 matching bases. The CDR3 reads CASSRERESDYEQYF. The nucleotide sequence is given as TGTGCCAGCAGCCGAGAGAGGGAATCTGACTACGAGCAGTACTTC.